Below are 2 T cell receptor beta chains sequenced from a single sample in a study of chronic HIV infection and antiretroviral therapy (dated by TCRdb to between 2014 and 2017). Receptor amplification or capture employed 5' RACE. TCRdb lists the instrument as Illumina MiSeq. In-frame beta chains were kept once TCRdb had trimmed the public reads at Q25 with fastp and called clones with MiXCR. Each CDR3 protein gets just one entry, which takes the most common genes and DNA from the rows behind it. This sample has tens of thousands of distinct CDR3 sequences in its table, and 7% to 10% of those were observed once. Roughly 2.8% of the sample comes from the top ten. Input material: peripheral blood. These receptors were obtained from an adult who had HIV and had not received antiretroviral therapy, or was an uninfected healthy control (not recorded which).

This clonotype was picked up a small number of times. This rearrangement joins TRBV4-2 to TRBJ1-5, with TRBD1 as a possible D gene (5 bases). V dropped 0 bases and J dropped 2 bases, with 14 bases sitting between them. The germline gives CDR1 LGHNA, CDR2 YNFKEQ. The CDR3 is 17 residues long. The CDR3 region is CASSQDSVRVGNQPQHF. The CDR3 DNA reads TGTGCCAGCAGCCAAGATAGCGTCAGGGTCGGCAATCAGCCCCAGCATTTT.

This clonotype was seen repeatedly, ten times or more. V usage is TRBV28 and J usage is TRBJ2-1, with TRBD2 matching over 7 bases. Germline CDR1 is MDHEN and CDR2 is SYDVKM. Losses at the gene ends were 6 bases for V and 0 bases for J; bases not matched to a gene: 11. This CDR3 spans 17 amino acids. CDR3 DNA sequence: TGTGCCAGCAGGAGGGATCAGCGGGGCTCCTCCTACAATGAGCAGTTCTTC. It is translated as CASRRDQRGSSYNEQFF.